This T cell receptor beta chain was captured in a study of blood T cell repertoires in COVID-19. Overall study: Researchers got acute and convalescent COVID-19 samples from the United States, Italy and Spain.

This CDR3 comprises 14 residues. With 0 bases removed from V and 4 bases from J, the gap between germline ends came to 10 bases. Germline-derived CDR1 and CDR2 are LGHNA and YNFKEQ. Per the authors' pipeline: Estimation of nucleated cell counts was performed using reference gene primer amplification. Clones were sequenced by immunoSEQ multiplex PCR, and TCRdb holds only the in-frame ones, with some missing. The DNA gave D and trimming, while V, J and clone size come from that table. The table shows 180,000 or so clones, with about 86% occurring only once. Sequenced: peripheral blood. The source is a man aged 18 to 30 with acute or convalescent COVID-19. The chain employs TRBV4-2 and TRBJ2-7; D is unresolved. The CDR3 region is CASSQDLGNYEQYF. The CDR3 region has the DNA TGTGCCAGCAGCCAAGATCTAGGAAATTACGAGCAGTACTTC.